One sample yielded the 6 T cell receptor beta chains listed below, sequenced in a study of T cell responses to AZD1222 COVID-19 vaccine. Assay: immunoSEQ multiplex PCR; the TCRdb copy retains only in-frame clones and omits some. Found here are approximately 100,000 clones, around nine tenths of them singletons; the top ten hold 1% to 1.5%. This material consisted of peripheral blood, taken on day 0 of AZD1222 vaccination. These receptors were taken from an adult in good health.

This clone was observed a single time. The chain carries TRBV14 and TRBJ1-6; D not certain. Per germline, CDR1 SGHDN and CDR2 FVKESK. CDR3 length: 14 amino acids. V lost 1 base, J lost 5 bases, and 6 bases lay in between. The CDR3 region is CASSQAPNNSPLHF. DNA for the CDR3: TGTGCCAGCAGCCAAGCACCTAATAATTCACCCCTCCACTTT. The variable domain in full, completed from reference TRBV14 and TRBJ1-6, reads EAGVTQFPSHSVIEKGQTVTLRCDPISGHDNLYWYRRVMGKEIKFLLHFVKESKQDESGMPNNRFLAERTGGTYSTLKVQPAELEDSGVYFCASSQAPNNSPLHFGNGTRLTVT.

DNA of the CDR3: TGTGCATGCGAAAGGAACACTGAAGCTTTCTTT. It yields the protein CACERNTEAFF. The J gene is TRBJ1-1, the V gene TRBV30; D is unresolved. The CDR3 covers 11 residues. Germline-derived CDR1 and CDR2 are GTSNPN and SVGIG (reference sequence).

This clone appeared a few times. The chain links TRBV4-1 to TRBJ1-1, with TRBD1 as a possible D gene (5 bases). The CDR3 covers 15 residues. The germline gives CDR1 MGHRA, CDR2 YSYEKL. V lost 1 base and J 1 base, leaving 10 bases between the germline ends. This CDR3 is CASSQVTTGNTEAFF. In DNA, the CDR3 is TGCGCCAGCAGCCAAGTCACCACAGGGAACACTGAAGCTTTCTTT.

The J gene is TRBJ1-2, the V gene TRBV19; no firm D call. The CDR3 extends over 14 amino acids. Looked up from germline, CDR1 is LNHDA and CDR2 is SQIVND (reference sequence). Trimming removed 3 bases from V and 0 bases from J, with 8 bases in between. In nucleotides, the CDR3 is TGTGCCAGTAGTATCGCGACATCTAACTATGGCTACACCTTC. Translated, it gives CASSIATSNYGYTF.

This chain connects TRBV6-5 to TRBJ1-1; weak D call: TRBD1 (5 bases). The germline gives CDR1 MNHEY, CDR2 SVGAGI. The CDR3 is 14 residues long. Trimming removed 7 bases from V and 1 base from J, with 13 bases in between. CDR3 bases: TGTGCCAGCAAAATCCGGGACCCGAACACTGAAGCTTTCTTT. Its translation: CASKIRDPNTEAFF.

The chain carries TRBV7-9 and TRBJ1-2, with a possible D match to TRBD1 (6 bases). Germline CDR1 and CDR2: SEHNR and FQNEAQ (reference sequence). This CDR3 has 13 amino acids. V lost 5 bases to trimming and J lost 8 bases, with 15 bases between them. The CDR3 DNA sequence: TGTGCCAGCAGCCCAAGGGGGGGAAGGGGCTACACCTTC. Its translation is CASSPRGGRGYTF.